This T cell receptor beta chain was retrieved from a study of blood T cell repertoires in COVID-19. About the research overall: Samples came from the United States, Italy and Spain, spanning acute and convalescent COVID-19. PBMCs, B-cell-depleted T cells, or T cells were the source of the cDNA or gDNA that made up the material.

Under the authors' procedure: Reference gene primer amplification in the assay estimated nucleated cell counts. Clones were read by immunoSEQ multiplex PCR, and TCRdb kept only the in-frame ones, dropping some. V, J and clone size are taken as reported in that table, and D and trimming were inferred from the DNA itself. The table lists over 35,000 clones, around nine tenths of them singletons. Sequenced sample: peripheral blood. This sequence was found in a human donor in a cohort sampled during active COVID-19.

The CDR3 spells CASSFGTGGNYGYTF. CDR3 DNA sequence: TGTGCCAGCAGTTTTGGGACAGGGGGCAACTATGGCTACACCTTC. The genes are TRBV27 and TRBJ1-2; the match to TRBD1 covers 12 bases. With V trimmed by 3 bases and J by 2 bases, 1 base remained unmatched. Germline CDR1 and CDR2: MNHEY and SMNVEV (reference sequence). This CDR3 is 15 amino acids long.